This T cell receptor beta chain was recorded in a study of blood T cell repertoires in COVID-19. Study details: In each case, the material was cDNA or gDNA derived from T cells, B-cell-depleted T cells, or PBMCs.

Unmatched junction bases numbered 6, after V lost 3 bases and J lost 6 bases. Germline values: CDR1 SGHRS, CDR2 YFSETQ. This CDR3 has 14 amino acids. In the original workflow: It was from reference gene primer amplification that nucleated cell counts were estimated. This table comes from immunoSEQ multiplex PCR, and its TCRdb copy is limited to in-frame clones, with some not included. The V and J calls and clone size were taken over from that table, and D and trimming were inferred from the DNA. The table has about 120,000 clones, approximately 80% seen once. This clone was seen a handful of times. The sample comprised peripheral blood. This chain uses TRBV5-1 with TRBJ1-5; 7 positions agree with TRBD1. The clonotype was recovered from a man in his sixties or seventies with active or convalescent COVID-19. The CDR3 region is CASSSDTGVQPQHF. CDR3 bases: TGCGCCAGCAGCTCGGACACAGGGGTTCAGCCCCAGCATTTT.